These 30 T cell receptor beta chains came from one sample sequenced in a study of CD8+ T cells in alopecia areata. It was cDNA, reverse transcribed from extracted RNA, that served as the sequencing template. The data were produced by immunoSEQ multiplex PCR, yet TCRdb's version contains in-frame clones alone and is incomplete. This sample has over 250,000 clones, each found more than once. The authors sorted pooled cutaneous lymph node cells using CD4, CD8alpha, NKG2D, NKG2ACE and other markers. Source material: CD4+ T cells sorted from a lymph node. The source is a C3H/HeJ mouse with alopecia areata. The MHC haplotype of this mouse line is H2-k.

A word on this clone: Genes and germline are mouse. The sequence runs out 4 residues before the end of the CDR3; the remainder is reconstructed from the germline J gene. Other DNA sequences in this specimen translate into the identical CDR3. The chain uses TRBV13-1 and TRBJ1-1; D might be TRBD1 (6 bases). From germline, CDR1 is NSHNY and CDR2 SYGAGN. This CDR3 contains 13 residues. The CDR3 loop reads CASSDEGGTEVFF. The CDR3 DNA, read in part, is TGTGCCAGCAGTGATGAAGGGGGAACA.

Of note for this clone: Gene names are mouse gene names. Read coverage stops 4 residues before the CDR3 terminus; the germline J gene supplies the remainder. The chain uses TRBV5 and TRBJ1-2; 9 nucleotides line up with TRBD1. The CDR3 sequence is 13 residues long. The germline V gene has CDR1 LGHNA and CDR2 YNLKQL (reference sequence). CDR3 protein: CASGENRGLDYTF. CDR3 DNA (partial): TGTGCCAGCGGCGAAAACAGGGGGCTC.

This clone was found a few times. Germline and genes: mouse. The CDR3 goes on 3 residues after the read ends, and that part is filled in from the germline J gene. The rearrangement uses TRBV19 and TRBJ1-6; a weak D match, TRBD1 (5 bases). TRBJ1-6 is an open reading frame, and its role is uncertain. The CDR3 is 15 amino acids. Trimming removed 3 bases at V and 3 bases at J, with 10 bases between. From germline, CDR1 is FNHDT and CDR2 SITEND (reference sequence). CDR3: CASSSREDYNSPLYF. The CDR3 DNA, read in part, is TGTGCCAGCAGTAGCAGGGAGGACTATAATTCGCCC.

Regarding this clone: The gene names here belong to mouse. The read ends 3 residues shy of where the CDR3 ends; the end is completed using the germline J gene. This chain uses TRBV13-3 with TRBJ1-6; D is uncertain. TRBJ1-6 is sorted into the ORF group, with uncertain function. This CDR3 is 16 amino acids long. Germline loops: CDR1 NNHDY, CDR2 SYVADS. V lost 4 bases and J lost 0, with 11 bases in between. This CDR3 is CASSLPRNSYNSPLYF. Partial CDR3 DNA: TGTGCCAGCAGTCTCCCCAGAAATTCCTATAATTCGCCC.

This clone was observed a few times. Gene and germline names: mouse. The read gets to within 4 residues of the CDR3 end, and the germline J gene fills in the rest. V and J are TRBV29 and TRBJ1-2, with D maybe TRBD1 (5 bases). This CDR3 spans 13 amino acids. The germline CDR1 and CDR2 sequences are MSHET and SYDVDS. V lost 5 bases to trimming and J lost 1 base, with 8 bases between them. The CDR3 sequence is CASSVRVNSDYTF. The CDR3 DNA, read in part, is TGTGCTAGCAGTGTCAGGGTAAACTCC.

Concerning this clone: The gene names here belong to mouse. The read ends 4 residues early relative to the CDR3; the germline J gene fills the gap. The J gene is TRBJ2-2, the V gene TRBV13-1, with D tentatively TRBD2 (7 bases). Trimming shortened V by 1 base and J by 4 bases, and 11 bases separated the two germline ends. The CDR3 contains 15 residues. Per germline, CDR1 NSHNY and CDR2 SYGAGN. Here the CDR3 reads CASSDLGAGTGQLYF. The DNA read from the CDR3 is TGTGCCAGCAGTGATCTGGGGGCGGGCACCGGG.

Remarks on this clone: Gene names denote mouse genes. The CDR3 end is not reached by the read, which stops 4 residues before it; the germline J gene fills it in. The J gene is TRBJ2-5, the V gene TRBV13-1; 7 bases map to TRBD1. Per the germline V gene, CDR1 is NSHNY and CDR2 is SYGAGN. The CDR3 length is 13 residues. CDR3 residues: CASSVRQGDTQYF. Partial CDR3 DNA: TGTGCCAGCAGTGTCCGACAGGGAGAC.

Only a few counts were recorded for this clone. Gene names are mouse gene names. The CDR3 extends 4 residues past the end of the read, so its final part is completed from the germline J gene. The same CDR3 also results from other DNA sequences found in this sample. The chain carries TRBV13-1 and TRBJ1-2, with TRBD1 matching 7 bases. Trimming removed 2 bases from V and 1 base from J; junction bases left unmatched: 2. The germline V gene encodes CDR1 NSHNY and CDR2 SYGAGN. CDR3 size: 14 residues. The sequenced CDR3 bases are TGTGCCAGCAGTGAACGACAGGGAAACTCC. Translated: CASSERQGNS. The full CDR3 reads CASSERQGNSDYTF.

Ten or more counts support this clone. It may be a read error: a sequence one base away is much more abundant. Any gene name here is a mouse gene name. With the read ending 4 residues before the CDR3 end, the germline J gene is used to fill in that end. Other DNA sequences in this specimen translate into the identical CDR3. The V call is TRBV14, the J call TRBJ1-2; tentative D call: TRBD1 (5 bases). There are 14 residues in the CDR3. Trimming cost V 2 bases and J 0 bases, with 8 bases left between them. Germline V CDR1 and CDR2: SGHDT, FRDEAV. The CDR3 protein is CASSLGGANSDYTF. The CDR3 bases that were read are TGTGCCAGCAGTTTGGGGGGTGCAAACTCC.

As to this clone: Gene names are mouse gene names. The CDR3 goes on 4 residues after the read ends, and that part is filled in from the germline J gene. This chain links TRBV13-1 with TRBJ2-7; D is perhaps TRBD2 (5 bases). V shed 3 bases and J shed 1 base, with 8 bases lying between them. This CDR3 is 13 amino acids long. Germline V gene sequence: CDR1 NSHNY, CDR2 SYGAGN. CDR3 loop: CASSVRTSYEQYF. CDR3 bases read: TGTGCCAGCAGTGTAAGGACTTCCTAT.

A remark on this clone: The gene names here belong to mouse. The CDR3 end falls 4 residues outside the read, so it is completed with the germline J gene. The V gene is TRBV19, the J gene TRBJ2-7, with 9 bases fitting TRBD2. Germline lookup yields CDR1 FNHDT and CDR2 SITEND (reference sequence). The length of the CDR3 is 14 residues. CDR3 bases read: TGTGCCAGCAGCCTACGACTGGGGGATTAT. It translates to CASSLRLGDY. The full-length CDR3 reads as CASSLRLGDYEQYF.

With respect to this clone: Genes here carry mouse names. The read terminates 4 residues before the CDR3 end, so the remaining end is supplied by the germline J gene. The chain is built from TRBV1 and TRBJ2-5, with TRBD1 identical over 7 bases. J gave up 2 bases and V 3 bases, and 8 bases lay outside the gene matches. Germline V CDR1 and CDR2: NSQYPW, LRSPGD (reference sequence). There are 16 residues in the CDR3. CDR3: CTCSAHPGQIQDTQYF. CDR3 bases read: TGCACCTGCAGTGCCCATCCGGGACAGATCCAAGAC. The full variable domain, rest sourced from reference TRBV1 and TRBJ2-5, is VTLLEQNPRWRLVPRGQAVNLRCILKNSQYPWMSWYQQDLQKQLQWLFTLRSPGDKEVKSLPGADYLATRVTDTELRLQVANMSQGRTLYCTCSAHPGQIQDTQYFGPGTRLLVL.

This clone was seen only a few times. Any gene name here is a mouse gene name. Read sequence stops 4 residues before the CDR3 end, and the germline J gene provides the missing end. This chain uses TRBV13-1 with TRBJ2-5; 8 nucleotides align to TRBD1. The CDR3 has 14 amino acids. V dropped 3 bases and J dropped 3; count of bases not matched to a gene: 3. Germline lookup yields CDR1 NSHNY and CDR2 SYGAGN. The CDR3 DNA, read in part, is TGTGCCAGCAGTGGTAGACAGGGGCAAGAC. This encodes CASSGRQGQD. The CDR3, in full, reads CASSGRQGQDTQYF.

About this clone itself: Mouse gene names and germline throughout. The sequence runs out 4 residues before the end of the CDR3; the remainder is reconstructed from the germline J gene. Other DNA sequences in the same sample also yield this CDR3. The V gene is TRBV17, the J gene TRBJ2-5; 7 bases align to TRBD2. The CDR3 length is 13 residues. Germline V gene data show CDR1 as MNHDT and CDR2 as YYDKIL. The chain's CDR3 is CASSSLGEDTQYF. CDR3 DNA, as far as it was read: TGTGCTAGCAGTAGTCTGGGGGAGGAC.

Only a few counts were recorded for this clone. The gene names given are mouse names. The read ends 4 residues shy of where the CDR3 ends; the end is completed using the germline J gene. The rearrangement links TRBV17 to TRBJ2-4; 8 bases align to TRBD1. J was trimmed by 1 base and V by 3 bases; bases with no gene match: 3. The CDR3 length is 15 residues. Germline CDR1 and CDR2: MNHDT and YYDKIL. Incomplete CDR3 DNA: TGTGCTAGCAGTAGCCTACAGGGGGGTCAAAAC. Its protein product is CASSSLQGGQN. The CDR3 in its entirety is CASSSLQGGQNTLYF.

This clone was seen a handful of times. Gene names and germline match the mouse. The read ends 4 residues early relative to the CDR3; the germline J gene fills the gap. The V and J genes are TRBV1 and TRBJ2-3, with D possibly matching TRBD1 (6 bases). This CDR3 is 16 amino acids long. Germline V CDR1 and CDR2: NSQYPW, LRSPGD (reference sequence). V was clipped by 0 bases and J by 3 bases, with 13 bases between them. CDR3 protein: CTCSADHRVWAETLYF. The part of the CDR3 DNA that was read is TGCACCTGCAGTGCAGATCACAGGGTTTGGGCAGAA.

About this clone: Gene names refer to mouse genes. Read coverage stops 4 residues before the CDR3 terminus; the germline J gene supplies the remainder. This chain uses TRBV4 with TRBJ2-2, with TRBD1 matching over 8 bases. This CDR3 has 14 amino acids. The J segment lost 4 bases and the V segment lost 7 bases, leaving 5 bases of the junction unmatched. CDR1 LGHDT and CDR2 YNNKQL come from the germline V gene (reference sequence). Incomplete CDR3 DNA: TGTGCCAGCATGACAGGGGCAGGCACCGGG. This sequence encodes CASMTGAGTG. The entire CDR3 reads CASMTGAGTGQLYF.

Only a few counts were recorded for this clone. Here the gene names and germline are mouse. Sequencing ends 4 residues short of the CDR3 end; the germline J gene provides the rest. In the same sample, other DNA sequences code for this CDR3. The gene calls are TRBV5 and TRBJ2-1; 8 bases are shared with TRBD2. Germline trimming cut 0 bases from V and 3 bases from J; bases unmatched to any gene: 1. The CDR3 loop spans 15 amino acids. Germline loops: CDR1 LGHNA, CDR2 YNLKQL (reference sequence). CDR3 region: CASSQDLGGYAEQFF. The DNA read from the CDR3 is TGTGCCAGCAGCCAAGATCTGGGGGGCTATGCT.

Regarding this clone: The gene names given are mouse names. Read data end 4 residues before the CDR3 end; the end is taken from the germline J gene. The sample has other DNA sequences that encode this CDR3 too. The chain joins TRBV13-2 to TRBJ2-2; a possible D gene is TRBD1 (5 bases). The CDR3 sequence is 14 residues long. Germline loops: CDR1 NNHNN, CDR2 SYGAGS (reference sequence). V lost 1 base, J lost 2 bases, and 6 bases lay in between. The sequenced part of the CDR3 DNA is TGTGCCAGCGGTGATCCAGGGAACACCGGG. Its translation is CASGDPGNTG. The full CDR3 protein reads CASGDPGNTGQLYF.

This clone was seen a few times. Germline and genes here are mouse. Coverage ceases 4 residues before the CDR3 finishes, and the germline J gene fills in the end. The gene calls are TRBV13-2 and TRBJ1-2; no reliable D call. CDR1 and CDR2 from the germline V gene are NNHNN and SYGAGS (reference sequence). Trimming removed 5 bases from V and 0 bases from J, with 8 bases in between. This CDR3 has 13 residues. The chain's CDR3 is CASGKQANSDYTF. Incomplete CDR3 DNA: TGTGCCAGCGGGAAACAAGCAAACTCC.

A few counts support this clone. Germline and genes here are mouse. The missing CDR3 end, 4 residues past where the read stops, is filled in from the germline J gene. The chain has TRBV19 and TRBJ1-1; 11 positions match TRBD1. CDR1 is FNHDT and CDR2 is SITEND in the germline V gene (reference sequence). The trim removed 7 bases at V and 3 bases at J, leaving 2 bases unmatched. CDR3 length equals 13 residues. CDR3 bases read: TGTGCCAGCGCGGGACAGGGGGACACA. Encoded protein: CASAGQGDT. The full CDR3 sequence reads CASAGQGDTEVFF.

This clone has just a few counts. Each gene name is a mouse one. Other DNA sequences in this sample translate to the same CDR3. CDR3 bases read: TGTGCCAGCAGCCGGGACTGGGGCCAAGAC. It is translated as CASSRDWGQD. Given in full, the CDR3 is CASSRDWGQDTQYF. V gene TRBV5 combines with J gene TRBJ2-5; 10 bases map to TRBD2. The read falls 4 residues short of the CDR3 end, and the missing part is taken from the germline J gene. The CDR3 spans 14 residues. CDR1 and CDR2 from the germline V gene are LGHNA and YNLKQL (reference sequence). V dropped 4 bases and J dropped 2; count of bases not matched to a gene: 0.

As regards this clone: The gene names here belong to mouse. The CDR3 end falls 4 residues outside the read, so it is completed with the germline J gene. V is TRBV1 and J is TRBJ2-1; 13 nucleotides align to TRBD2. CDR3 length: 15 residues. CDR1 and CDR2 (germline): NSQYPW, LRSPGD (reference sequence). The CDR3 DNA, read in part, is TGCACCTGCAGTGGGACTGGGGGGGCGCGCGCT. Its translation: CTCSGTGGARA. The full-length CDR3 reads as CTCSGTGGARAEQFF.

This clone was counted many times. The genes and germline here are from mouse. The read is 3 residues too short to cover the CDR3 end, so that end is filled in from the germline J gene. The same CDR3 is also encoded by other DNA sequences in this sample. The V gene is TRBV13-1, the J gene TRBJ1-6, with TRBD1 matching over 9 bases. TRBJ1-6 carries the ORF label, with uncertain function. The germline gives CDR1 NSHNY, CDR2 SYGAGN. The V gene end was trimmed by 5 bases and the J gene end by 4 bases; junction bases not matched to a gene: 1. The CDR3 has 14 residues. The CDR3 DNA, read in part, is TGTGCCAGCAGGGACAGGGGATATAATTCGCCC. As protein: CASRDRGYNSP. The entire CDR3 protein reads CASRDRGYNSPLYF.

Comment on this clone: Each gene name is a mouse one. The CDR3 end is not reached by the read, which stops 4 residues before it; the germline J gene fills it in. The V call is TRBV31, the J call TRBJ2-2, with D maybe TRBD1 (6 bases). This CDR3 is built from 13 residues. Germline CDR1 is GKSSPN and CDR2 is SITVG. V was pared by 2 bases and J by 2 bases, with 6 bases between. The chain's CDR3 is CAWSTGNTGQLYF. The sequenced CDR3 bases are TGTGCCTGGAGTACAGGGAACACCGGG.

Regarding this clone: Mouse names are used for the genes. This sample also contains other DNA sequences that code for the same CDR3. The covered CDR3 bases are TGTGCCAGCAGCCCTACAGGGGAGGAC. It encodes CASSPTGED. The entire CDR3 protein is CASSPTGEDTQYF. The chain is built from TRBV5 and TRBJ2-5; 7 nucleotides match TRBD1. The missing CDR3 end, 4 residues past where the read stops, is filled in from the germline J gene. In germline, CDR1 is LGHNA, CDR2 YNLKQL (reference sequence). This CDR3 comprises 13 residues.

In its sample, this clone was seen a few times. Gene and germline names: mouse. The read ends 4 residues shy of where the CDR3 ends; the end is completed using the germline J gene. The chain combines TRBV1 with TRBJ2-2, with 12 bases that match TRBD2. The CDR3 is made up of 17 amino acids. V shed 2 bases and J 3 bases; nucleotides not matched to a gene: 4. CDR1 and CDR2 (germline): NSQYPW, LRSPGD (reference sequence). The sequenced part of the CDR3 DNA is TGCACCTGCAGTGCATCACGACTGGGGGGGCACACCGGG. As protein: CTCSASRLGGHTG. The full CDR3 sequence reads CTCSASRLGGHTGQLYF.

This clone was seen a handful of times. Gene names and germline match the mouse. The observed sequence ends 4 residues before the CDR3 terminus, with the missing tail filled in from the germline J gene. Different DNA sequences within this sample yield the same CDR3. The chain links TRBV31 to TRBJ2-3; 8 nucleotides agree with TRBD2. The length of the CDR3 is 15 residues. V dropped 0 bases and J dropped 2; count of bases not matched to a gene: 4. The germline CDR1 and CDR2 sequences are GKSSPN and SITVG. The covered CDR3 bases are TGTGCCTGGAGTCTCGGCTGGGGGGATGCAGAA. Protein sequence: CAWSLGWGDAE. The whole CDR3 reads CAWSLGWGDAETLYF.

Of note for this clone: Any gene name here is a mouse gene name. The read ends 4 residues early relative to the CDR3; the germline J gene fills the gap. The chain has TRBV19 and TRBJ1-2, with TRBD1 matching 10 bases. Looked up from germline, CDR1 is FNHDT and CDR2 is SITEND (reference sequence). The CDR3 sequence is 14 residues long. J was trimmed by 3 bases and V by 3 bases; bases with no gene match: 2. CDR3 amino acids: CASSTGQGYSDYTF. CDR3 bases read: TGTGCCAGCAGTACGGGACAGGGGTACTCC. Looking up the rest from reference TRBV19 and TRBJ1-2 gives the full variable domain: GGIITQTPKFLIGQEGQKLTLKCQQNFNHDTMYWYRQDSGKGLRLIYYSITENDLQKGDLSEGYDASREKKSSFSLTVTSAQKNEMAVFLCASSTGQGYSDYTFGSGTRLLVI.

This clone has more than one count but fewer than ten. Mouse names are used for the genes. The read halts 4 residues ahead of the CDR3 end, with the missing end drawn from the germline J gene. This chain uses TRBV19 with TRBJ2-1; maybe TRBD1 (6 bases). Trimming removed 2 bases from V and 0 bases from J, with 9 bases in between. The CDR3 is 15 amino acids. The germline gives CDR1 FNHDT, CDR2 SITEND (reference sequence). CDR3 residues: CASSMGQNNYAEQFF. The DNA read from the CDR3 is TGTGCCAGCAGTATGGGACAAAATAACTATGCT.